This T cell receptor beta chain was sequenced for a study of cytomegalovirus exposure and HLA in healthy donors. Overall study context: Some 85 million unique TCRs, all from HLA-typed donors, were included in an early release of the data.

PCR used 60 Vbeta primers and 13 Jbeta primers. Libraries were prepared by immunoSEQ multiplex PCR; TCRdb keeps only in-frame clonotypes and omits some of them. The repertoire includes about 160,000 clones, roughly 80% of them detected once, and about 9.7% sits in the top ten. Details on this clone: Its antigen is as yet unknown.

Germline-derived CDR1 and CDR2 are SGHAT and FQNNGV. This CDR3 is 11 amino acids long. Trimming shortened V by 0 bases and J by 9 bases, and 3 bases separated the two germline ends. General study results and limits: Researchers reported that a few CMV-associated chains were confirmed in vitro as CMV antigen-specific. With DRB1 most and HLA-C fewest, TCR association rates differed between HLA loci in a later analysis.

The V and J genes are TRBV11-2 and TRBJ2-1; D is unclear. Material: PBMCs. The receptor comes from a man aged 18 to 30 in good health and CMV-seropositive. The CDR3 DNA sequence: TGTGCCAGCAGCTTAGAGGCTGAGCAGTTCTTC. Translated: CASSLEAEQFF.